The following is a T cell receptor (beta chain) sequence with its context. Its antigen is unknown. This sample is drawn from a study of cytomegalovirus exposure and HLA in healthy donors. PCR employed 60 Vbeta and 13 Jbeta primers. The data were produced by immunoSEQ multiplex PCR, yet TCRdb's version contains in-frame clones alone and is incomplete. Among more than 200,000 clones listed, 82% were seen once. Study-level points and caveats: Later, an analysis found that common viral pathogens appeared to be linked with several of the most significant clusters. Within an earlier analysis, most TCR beta V segments proved productive either about 90% or about 30% of the time. One variant, a missense change in DCLRE1C, was linked in a later analysis to TCR beta V- and J-gene trimming.

This sequence was found in a man between 35 and 55 years old in good health and CMV-seropositive. The sequencing sample was made of PBMCs.

This chain's CDR3 is CSVDGTGKNTGELFF. The CDR3 DNA reads as TGCAGCGTTGATGGGACAGGGAAGAACACCGGGGAGCTGTTTTTT. The J gene is TRBJ2-2, the V gene TRBV29-1; 9 positions match TRBD1. V dropped 3 bases and J dropped 1; count of bases not matched to a gene: 3. CDR3 size: 15 residues. Per the germline V gene, CDR1 is SQVTM and CDR2 is ANQGSEA.